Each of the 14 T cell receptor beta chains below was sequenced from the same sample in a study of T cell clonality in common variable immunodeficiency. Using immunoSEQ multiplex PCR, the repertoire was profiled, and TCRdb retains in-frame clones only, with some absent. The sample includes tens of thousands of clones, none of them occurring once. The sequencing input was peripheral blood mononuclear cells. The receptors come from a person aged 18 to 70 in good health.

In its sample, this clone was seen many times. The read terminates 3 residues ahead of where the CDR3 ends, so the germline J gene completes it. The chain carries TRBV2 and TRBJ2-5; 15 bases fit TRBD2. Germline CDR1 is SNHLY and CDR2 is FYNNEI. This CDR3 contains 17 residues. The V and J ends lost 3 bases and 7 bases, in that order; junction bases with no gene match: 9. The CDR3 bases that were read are TGTGCCAGCAGTGACAACGGACTAGCGGGAGGGCCCTGGACC. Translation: CASSDNGLAGGPWT. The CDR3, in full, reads CASSDNGLAGGPWTQYF. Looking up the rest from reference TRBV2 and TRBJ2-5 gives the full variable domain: EPEVTQTPSHQVTQMGQEVILRCVPISNHLYFYWYRQILGQKVEFLVSFYNNEISEKSEIFDDQFSVERPDGSNFTLKIRSTKLEDSAMYFCASSDNGLAGGPWTQYFGPGTRLLVL.

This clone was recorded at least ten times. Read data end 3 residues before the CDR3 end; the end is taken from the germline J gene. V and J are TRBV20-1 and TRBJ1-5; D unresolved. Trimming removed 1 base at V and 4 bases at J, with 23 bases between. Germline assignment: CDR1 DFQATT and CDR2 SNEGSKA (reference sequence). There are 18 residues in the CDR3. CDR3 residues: CSARGQAQAPATNQPQHF. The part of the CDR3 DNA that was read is TGCAGTGCTAGAGGCCAAGCCCAGGCCCCGGCTACGAATCAGCCC.

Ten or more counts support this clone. CDR3 sequence reads: CSARDLGVETQYF. CDR3 DNA (partial): TGCAGTGCTAGAGATCTAGGGGTCGAGACC. The V gene is TRBV20-1, the J gene TRBJ2-5; a weak D match, TRBD1 (5 bases). The sequenced fragment ends 3 residues before the CDR3 boundary, so the rest is inferred from the germline J gene. The CDR3 sequence is 13 residues long. The ends were cut back, 0 bases at V and 5 bases at J, with 10 bases in the middle. From germline, CDR1 is DFQATT and CDR2 SNEGSKA (reference sequence).

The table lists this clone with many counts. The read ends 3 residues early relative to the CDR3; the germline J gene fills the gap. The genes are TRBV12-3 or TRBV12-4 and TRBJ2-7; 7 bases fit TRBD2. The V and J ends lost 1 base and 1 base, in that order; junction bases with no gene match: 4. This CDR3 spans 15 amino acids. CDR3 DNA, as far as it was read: TGTGCCAGCAGTTTAGATCTAGCGGTGTCCTACGAG. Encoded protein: CASSLDLAVSYE. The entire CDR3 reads CASSLDLAVSYEQYF.

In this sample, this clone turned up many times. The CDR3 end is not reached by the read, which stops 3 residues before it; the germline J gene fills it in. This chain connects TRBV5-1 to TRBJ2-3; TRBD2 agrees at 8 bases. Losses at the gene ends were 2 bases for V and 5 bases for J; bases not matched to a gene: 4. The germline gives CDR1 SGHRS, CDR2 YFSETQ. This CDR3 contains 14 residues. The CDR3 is CASSLGTSGDTQYF. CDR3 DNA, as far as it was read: TGCGCCAGCAGCTTAGGGACTAGTGGAGATACG.

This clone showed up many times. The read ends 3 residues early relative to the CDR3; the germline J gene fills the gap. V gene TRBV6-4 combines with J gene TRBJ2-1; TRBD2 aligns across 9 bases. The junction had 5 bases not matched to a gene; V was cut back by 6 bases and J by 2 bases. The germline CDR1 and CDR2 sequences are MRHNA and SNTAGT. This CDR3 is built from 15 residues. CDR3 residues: CASSTIAGAYNEQFF. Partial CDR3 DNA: TGTGCCAGCAGCACAATAGCGGGAGCCTACAATGAG.

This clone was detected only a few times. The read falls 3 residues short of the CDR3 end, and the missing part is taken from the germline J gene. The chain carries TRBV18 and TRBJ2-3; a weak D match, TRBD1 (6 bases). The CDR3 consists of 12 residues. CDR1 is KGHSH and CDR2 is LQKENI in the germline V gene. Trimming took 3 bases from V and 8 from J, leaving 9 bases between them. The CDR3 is CASSPDSLTQYF. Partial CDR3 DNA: TGTGCCAGCTCACCGGACAGTCTTACG.

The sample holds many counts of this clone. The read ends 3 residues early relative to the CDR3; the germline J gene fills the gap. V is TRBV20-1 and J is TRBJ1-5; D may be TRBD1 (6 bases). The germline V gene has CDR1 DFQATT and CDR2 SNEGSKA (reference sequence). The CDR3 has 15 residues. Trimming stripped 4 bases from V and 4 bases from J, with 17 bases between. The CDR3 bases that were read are TGCAGTGCTATCATCGTACAGGGATTGAATCAGCCC. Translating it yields CSAIIVQGLNQP. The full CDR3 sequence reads CSAIIVQGLNQPQHF.

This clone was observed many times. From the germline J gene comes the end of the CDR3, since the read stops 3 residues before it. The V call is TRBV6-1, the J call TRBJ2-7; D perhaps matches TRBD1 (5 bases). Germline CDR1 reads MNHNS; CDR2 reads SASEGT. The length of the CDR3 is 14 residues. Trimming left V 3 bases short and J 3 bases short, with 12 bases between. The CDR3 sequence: CASSESQGSYEQYF. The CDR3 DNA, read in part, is TGTGCCAGCAGTGAGTCCCAGGGCAGCTACGAG.

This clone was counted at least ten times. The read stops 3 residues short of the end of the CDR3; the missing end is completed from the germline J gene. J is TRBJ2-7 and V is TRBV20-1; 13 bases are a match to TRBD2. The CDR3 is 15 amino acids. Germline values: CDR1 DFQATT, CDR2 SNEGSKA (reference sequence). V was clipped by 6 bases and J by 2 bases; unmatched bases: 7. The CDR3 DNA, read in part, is TGCAGTGCACTAGGGACTAGCGGGATACCCTACGAG. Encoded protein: CSALGTSGIPYE. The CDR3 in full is CSALGTSGIPYEQYF.

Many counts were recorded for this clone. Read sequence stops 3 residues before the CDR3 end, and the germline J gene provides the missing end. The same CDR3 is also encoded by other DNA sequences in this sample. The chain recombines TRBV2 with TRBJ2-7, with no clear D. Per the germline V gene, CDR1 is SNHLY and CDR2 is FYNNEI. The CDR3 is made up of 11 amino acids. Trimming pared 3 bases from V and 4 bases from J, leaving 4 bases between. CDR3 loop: CASSERYEQYF. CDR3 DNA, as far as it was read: TGTGCCAGCAGTGAGCGGTACGAG.

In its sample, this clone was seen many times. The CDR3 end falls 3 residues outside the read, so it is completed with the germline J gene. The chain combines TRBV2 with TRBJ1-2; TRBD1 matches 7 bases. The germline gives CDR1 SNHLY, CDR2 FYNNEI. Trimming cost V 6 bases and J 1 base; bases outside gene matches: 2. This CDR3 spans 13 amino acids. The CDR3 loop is CASRQGFNYGYTF. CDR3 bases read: TGTGCCAGCAGACAGGGGTTTAACTATGGC.

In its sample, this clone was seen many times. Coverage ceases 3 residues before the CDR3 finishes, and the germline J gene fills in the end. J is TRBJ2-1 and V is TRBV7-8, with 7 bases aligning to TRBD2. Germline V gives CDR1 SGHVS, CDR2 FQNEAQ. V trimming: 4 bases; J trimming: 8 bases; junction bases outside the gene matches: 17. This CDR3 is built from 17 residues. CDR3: CASSSFLTTSLFDEQFF. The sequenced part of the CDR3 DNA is TGTGCCAGCAGCTCATTCCTGACGACTAGCTTATTCGATGAG.

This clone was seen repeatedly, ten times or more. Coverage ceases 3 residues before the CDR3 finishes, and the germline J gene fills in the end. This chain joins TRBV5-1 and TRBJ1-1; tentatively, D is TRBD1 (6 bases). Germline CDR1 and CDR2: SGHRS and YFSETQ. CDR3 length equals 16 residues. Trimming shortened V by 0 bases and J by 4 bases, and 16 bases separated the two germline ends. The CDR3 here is CASSLGGTLKSTEAFF. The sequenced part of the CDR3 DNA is TGCGCCAGCAGCTTGGGGGGGACACTTAAGAGCACTGAA.